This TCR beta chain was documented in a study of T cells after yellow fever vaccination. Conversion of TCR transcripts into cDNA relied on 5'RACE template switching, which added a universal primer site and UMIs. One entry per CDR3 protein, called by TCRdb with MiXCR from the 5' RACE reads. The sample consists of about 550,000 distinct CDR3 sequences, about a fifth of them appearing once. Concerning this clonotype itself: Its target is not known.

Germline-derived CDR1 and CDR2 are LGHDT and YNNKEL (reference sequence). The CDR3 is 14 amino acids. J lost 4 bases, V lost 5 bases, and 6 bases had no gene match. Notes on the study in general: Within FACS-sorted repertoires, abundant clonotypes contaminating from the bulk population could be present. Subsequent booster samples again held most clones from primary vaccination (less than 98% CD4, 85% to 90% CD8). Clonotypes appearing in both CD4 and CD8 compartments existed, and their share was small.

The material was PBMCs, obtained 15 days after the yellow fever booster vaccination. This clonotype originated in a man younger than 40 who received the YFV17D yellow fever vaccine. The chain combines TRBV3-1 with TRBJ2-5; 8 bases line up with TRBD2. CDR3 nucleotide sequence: TGTGCCAGCAGCAGCGGACTAGCATCAGAGACCCAGTACTTC. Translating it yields CASSSGLASETQYF.